This T cell receptor (beta chain) appears in the sequencing data of a study of T-cell reconstitution after alpha-beta-depleted transplantation in children. Study-level results: Counts and diversity of T cells one year after transplant came mostly from newly produced T cells. Surviving thymic progenitors and recipient T cells were the source of high TCRbeta diversity at day 60 in some patients. Several hundred rapidly expanded clones from non-depleted graft cells reportedly supplied alpha-beta T cells about two months post-transplant.

The library targeted TCRbeta and was prepared with unique molecular identifiers. TCRdb redid the calling of the PCR reads with MiXCR, one entry per CDR3 protein. The sample has hundreds of thousands of distinct CDR3 sequences; 8% to 11% are singletons. This clonotype occurred many times. The antigen is unknown. The CDR3 is 14 residues long. Trimming stripped 3 bases from V and 0 bases from J, with 3 bases between. CDR1 MNHEY and CDR2 SMNVEV come from the germline V gene (reference sequence). The origin of this receptor is a child aged 2-9 years with inherited bone marrow failure, due to receive a stem cell transplant. The sample here was PBMCs, taken before TCRalphabeta/CD19-depleted stem cell transplant. V usage is TRBV27 and J usage is TRBJ2-6; D remains unclear. CDR3 nucleotides: TGTGCCAGCAGTTTCACCTCTGGGGCCAACGTCCTGACTTTC. This codes for CASSFTSGANVLTF. Complete variable domain (other parts from reference TRBV27 and TRBJ2-6): EAQVTQNPRYLITVTGKKLTVTCSQNMNHEYMSWYRQDPGLGLRQIYYSMNVEVTDKGDVPEGYKVSRKEKRNFPLILESPSPNQTSLYFCASSFTSGANVLTFGAGSRLTVL.